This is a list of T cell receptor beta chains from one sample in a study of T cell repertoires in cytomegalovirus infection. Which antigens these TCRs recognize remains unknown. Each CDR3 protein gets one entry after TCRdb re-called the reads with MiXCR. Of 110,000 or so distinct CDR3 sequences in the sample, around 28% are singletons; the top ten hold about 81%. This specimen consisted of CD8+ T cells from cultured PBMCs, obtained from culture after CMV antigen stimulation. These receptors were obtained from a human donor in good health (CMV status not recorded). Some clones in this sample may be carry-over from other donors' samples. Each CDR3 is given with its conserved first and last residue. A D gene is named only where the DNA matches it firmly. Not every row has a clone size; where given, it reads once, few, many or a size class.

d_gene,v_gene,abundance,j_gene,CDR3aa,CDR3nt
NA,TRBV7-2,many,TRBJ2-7,CASSSYRAGQYF,TGTGCCAGCAGCTCATACAGGGCTGGGCAGTACTTC
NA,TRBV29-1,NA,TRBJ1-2,CSVEDGFRVDYGYTF,TGCAGCGTTGAAGATGGATTCAGGGTTGACTATGGCTACACCTTC
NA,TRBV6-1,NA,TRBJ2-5,CASGAVQETQYF,TGTGCCAGCGGAGCGGTCCAAGAGACCCAGTACTTC
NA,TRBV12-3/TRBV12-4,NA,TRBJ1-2,CASSLTGGDGYTF,TGTGCCAGCAGTTTAACGGGGGGGGATGGCTACACCTTC
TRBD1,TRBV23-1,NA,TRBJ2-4,CASSQETGQHIGIQYF,TGCGCCAGCAGTCAAGAGACGGGACAGCATATAGGCATTCAGTACTTC
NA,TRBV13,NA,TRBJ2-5,CASSPGLQETQYF,TGTGCCAGCAGCCCGGGACTCCAAGAGACCCAGTACTTC
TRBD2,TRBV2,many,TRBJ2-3,CASSEGPRDYRKGTDTQYF,TGTGCCAGCAGTGAAGGCCCAAGGGACTACCGGAAGGGCACAGATACGCAGTATTTT
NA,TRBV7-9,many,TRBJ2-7,CASSPTGVSYEQYF,TGTGCCAGCAGCCCGACAGGCGTCTCCTACGAGCAGTACTTC
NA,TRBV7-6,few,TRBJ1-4,CASSLASGHNEKLFF,TGTGCCAGCAGCTTAGCAAGCGGGCACAATGAAAAACTGTTTTTT
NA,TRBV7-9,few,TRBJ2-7,CASSHRDTSYEQYF,TGTGCCAGCAGCCACCGGGACACCTCCTACGAGCAGTACTTC
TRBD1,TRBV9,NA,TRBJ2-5,CASSAGQDGWTQYF,TGTGCCAGCAGCGCGGGACAGGACGGTTGGACCCAGTACTTC
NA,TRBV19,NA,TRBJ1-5,CASSIAGRSNQPQHF,TGTGCCAGTAGTATAGCCGGGAGGAGCAATCAGCCCCAGCATTTT
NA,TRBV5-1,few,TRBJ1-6,CASSQGGSPLHF,TGCGCCAGCAGTCAGGGCGGTTCACCCCTCCACTTT
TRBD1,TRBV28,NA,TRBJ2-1,CASSPTGGVYEQFF,TGTGCCAGCAGTCCGACAGGGGGAGTGTATGAGCAGTTCTTC
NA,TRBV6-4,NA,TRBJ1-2,CASSDRGGYTF,TGTGCCAGCAGTGACAGAGGTGGCTACACCTTC
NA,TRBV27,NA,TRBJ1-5,CASSFGEAQPQHF,TGTGCCAGCAGTTTCGGGGAGGCTCAGCCCCAGCATTTT
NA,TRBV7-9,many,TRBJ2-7,CASSSQGDYEQYF,TGTGCCAGCAGTTCCCAGGGAGACTACGAGCAGTACTTC
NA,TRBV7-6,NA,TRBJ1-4,CASSFPGKNEKLFF,TGTGCCAGCAGTTTTCCGGGCAAAAATGAAAAACTGTTTTTT
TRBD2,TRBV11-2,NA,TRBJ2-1,CASSWTSGDHNEQFF,TGTGCCAGCAGCTGGACTAGCGGGGACCACAATGAGCAGTTCTTC
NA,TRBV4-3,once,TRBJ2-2,CASSHPAPGAGELFF,TGCGCCAGCAGCCACCCCGCCCCAGGGGCCGGGGAGCTGTTTTTT
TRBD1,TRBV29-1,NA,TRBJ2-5,CSVDARDSQETQYF,TGCAGCGTGGACGCACGGGACAGCCAAGAGACCCAGTACTTC
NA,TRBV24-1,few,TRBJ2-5,CATSDLGPSGETQYF,TGTGCCACCAGTGATTTGGGTCCCTCCGGAGAGACCCAGTACTTC
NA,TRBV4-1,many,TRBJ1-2,CASSQDPGAGGYTF,TGCGCCAGCAGCCAGGACCCGGGTGCCGGGGGCTACACCTTC